The clone carrying this T cell receptor (beta chain) was seen more than once but under ten times. Its antigen is currently unknown. This sample was taken from a study of OX40 agonist ivuxolimab in advanced cancers. The CDR3 covers 15 residues. The germline V and J ends were trimmed by 0 bases and 4 bases, with 12 bases remaining between them. General study results and limits: Nonresponders included some who also had low normalized T-cell clonal expansion. Partial responders at 0.1-3.0 mg/kg showed near-lowest clonal expansion. Mean expanded clone counts were higher in CD8+ than CD4+ T cells.

Some clones are missing from TCRdb's copy, which holds only in-frame ones; the method was immunoSEQ multiplex PCR. The repertoire includes about 83,000 clones, 80% to 90% of them detected once, and approximately 1.7% sits in the top ten. This clonotype was sampled from an adult with an advanced solid tumor such as melanoma, head and neck, liver or kidney cancer. The specimen comprised CD4+ or CD8+ T cells sorted from blood, sampled in a trial of the OX40 agonist ivuxolimab. The V gene is TRBV23-1, the J gene TRBJ1-2, with D unclear. TRBV23-1 is recorded as an ORF, its role being uncertain. CDR3 region: CASSQSCSQIYGYTF. The CDR3 DNA follows: TGCGCCAGCAGTCAATCGTGCTCGCAGATCTATGGCTACACCTTC.